Below are 12 T cell receptor beta chains sequenced from a single sample in a study of blood T cell repertoires in COVID-19. The table came from immunoSEQ multiplex PCR; TCRdb's copy has only in-frame clones and leaves some out. There are approximately 220,000 clones in the sample; approximately 86% occur only once, and around 0.72% lies in the top ten. The specimen was peripheral blood. The receptors here all came from a man aged 40-50 years with acute or convalescent COVID-19.

In its sample, this clone was seen once. This chain uses TRBV9 with TRBJ1-1; D is unresolved. Germline CDR1 and CDR2: SGDLS and YYNGEE. Trimming removed 4 bases at V and 1 base at J, with 20 bases between. This CDR3 is built from 17 residues. In nucleotides, the CDR3 is TGTGCCAGCAGCCCGAGGACTGTCCCCGAAAGGAACACTGAAGCTTTCTTT. Translated: CASSPRTVPERNTEAFF.

This clone was observed many times. This chain uses TRBV2 with TRBJ2-3; 15 bases align to TRBD2. The CDR3 covers 20 residues. The germline CDR1 and CDR2 sequences are SNHLY and FYNNEI. V shed 2 bases and J 5 bases; nucleotides not matched to a gene: 14. CDR3 nucleotides: TGTGCCAGCAGTGAAATCAATGCTGGGACTAGCGGGGGGAGGAGAGATACGCAGTATTTT. It specifies CASSEINAGTSGGRRDTQYF.

The chain uses TRBV18 and TRBJ2-5; D unclear. CDR3 size: 14 residues. Trimming shortened V by 0 bases and J by 1 base, and 6 bases separated the two germline ends. The germline CDR1 and CDR2 sequences are KGHSH and LQKENI. CDR3 in amino acids: CASSPPSSQETQYF. In DNA form, the CDR3 reads TGTGCCAGCTCACCACCGTCTAGCCAAGAGACCCAGTACTTC. The full variable domain, its missing parts supplied by reference TRBV18 and TRBJ2-5, is NAGVMQNPRHLVRRRGQEARLRCSPMKGHSHVYWYRQLPEEGLKFMVYLQKENIIDESGMPKERFSAEFPKEGPSILRIQQVVRGDSAAYFCASSPPSSQETQYFGPGTRLLVL.

The chain employs TRBV5-1 and TRBJ2-7, with 7 bases fitting TRBD2. Germline CDR1 and CDR2: SGHRS and YFSETQ. CDR3 length equals 15 residues. V gave up 0 bases and J gave up 2 bases; unmatched junction bases: 5. The CDR3 DNA is TGCGCCAGCAGCTTGGTCGGGGGAGGGACCTACGAGCAGTACTTC. Residues: CASSLVGGGTYEQYF.

The chain couples TRBV6-5 to TRBJ1-3; D is possibly TRBD1 (6 bases). Trimming removed 6 bases from V and 0 bases from J, with 12 bases in between. The germline gives CDR1 MNHEY, CDR2 SVGAGI. The CDR3 extends over 15 amino acids. The CDR3 DNA reads TGTGCCAGCAGACCCTGGACAGACTCTGGAAACACCATATATTTT. This gives the protein CASRPWTDSGNTIYF.

In its sample, this clone was seen once. The rearrangement links TRBV28 to TRBJ2-7; 8 bases match TRBD1. The germline gives CDR1 MDHEN, CDR2 SYDVKM. The length of the CDR3 is 15 residues. V trimming: 6 bases; J trimming: 0 bases; junction bases outside the gene matches: 7. CDR3: CASSRTGSLSYEQYF. The CDR3 region has the DNA TGTGCCAGCAGCCGGACAGGGTCCCTCTCCTACGAGCAGTACTTC.

The chain combines TRBV5-4 with TRBJ2-7, with TRBD1 matching over 7 bases. J lost 6 bases, V lost 1 base, and 10 bases had no gene match. From germline, CDR1 is SGHNT and CDR2 YYREEE (reference sequence). The CDR3 runs to 15 residues. The DNA for the CDR3 is TGTGCCAGCAGCTTGAGGGGGACAGTCCAAGGCGAGCAGTACTTC. It yields the protein CASSLRGTVQGEQYF.

This chain links TRBV11-2 with TRBJ1-3; no clear D. Germline CDR1 reads SGHAT; CDR2 reads FQNNGV. Trimming left V 4 bases short and J 0 bases short, with 13 bases between. The CDR3 covers 16 residues. The CDR3 is CASSSLNPSSGNTIYF. For the CDR3, the DNA is TGTGCCAGCAGCTCGTTGAACCCCAGCTCTGGAAACACCATATATTTT.

The V and J genes are TRBV28 and TRBJ1-2; possibly TRBD1 for D (6 bases). Trimming removed 0 bases from V and 2 bases from J, with 16 bases in between. CDR3 length equals 17 residues. Germline assignment: CDR1 MDHEN and CDR2 SYDVKM. The CDR3 DNA reads as TGTGCCAGCAGTTTATGGGCGATCAGGGGTAGGAACTATGGCTACACCTTC. As protein: CASSLWAIRGRNYGYTF.

This chain joins TRBV7-2 and TRBJ1-1; D is unclear. V lost 2 bases and J lost 7, with 11 bases in between. The length of the CDR3 is 13 residues. The V gene's germline CDR1 is SGHTA and CDR2 FQGNSA. CDR3 residues: CASSLRRGIEAFF. The CDR3 bases are TGTGCCAGCAGCTTACGGCGGGGAATTGAAGCTTTCTTT.

The chain carries TRBV28 and TRBJ2-1, with 11 bases lining up with TRBD2. This CDR3 is 16 amino acids long. V was pared by 8 bases and J by 4 bases, with 10 bases of the junction left unmatched. Germline V gives CDR1 MDHEN, CDR2 SYDVKM. Here the CDR3 reads CASEGLAETIYNEQFF. CDR3 bases: TGTGCCAGCGAGGGACTAGCGGAAACTATTTACAATGAGCAGTTCTTC.

In its sample, this clone was seen once. This chain uses TRBV29-1 with TRBJ2-7, with D possibly matching TRBD1 (6 bases). The V end lost 5 bases, the J end lost 2 bases, and 7 bases lay between the germline ends. The CDR3 loop spans 11 amino acids. In germline, CDR1 is SQVTM, CDR2 ANQGSEA. DNA for the CDR3: TGCAGCGTTCGGACAGCCTACGAGCAGTACTTC. Translating gives CSVRTAYEQYF.